This entry concerns a single TCR beta chain. The junction shows a germline mismatch at one end, possibly a read error. This sample is part of a study of tumor and adjacent non-tumor tissue in lung cancer. RNA was extracted from bulk tissue without any cell sorting. Distant lung tissue was collected more than 3 cm away from the tumor edge. TCRbeta libraries were built with three rounds of nested PCR, modified from ARM-PCR. A single record per CDR3 protein comes from TCRdb applying MiXCR to the multiplex PCR reads. The sample yields almost 75,000 distinct CDR3 sequences, 65% to 75% seen once. CDR3 length equals 15 residues. Germline CDR1 is ENHRY and CDR2 is SYGVKD.

What was sequenced was distant non-tumor lung tissue. V usage is TRBV10-3 and J usage is TRBJ2-3; 7 nucleotides line up with TRBD2. The source is a woman in her forties or fifties with non-small cell lung cancer. In DNA form, the CDR3 reads TGTGTCATCAGTGTTGCGGGAGCGTCAACAGATACGCAGTATTTT. This encodes CVISVAGASTDTQYF.